This T cell receptor (beta chain) was sequenced for a study of regulatory T cells in long-lasting Graves disease. Regarding the study as a whole: Persistent disease preferred TRBV28, TRBJ1-2 and TRBJ2-5.

Building of the TCR beta libraries involved iRepertoire HTBI primers and Arm-PCR of CDR3 regions. As handled by the study authors: Segment identification across samples yielded 62 TRBV and roughly 15 TRBJ segments. TCRdb passed the multiplex PCR reads through MiXCR, listing each CDR3 protein once. The authors' filters were not applied to this entry. The table has under 500,000 distinct CDR3 sequences, about 20% seen once. The germline gives CDR1 SGHAT, CDR2 FQNNGV. The CDR3 is made up of 14 amino acids. After removal of 6 bases from V and 3 bases from J, the junction contained 8 bases not matched to a gene. This clonotype was seen repeatedly, ten times or more. Its specificity is not known. Time point in this sample: persistent/refractory GD, antithyroid drugs over 5 years with positive TRAb. The TCR library was made from RNA extracted from PBMCs. Doctors identified Graves' disease using the American Thyroid Association guidelines. One endocrinology department in Xi'an, China, was where patients came from.

J is TRBJ2-7 and V is TRBV11-2; 7 bases line up with TRBD2. This sequence was found in a female donor with Graves disease. This material consisted of peripheral blood mononuclear cells (PBMCs), taken when the disease was refractory, from a patient treated with antithyroid drugs. As DNA, the CDR3 is TGTGCCAGCAGTCGGGCTAGCGGATTCTACGAGCAGTACTTC. Its translation: CASSRASGFYEQYF.